What follows are 32 T cell receptor beta chains derived from one specimen sequenced in a study of response to subunit inactivated influenza vaccine. TCRdb reprocessed the RT-PCR reads with MiXCR, giving one entry per CDR3 protein. The sample has under 850,000 distinct CDR3 sequences, approximately 17% seen once. The source material was PBMCs from blood, sampled around 5 days after vaccination. These receptors all stem from a man aged 45-60 years who received an inactivated influenza vaccine.

V gene TRBV14 combines with J gene TRBJ2-3, with D unclear. V was clipped by 1 base and J by 0 bases, with 11 bases between them. CDR1 SGHDN and CDR2 FVKESK come from the germline V gene. The CDR3 contains 16 residues. CDR3 residues: CASSQGARPSTDTQYF. The CDR3 DNA sequence: TGTGCCAGCAGCCAAGGAGCGCGACCTAGCACAGATACGCAGTATTTT.

The rearrangement joins TRBV7-9 to TRBJ1-2; D gene uncertain. Germline V gene lookup returns CDR1 SEHNR and CDR2 FQNEAQ (reference sequence). The CDR3 spans 17 residues. V lost 5 bases to trimming and J lost 4 bases, with 23 bases between them. This CDR3 is CASSRGGALQRTYGYTF. CDR3 sequence (DNA): TGTGCCAGCAGCCGTGGTGGTGCGCTCCAGCGGACCTATGGCTACACCTTC.

This clonotype was observed a few times. The chain links TRBV7-2 to TRBJ2-1, with 8 positions matching TRBD2. The J segment lost 9 bases and the V segment lost 5 bases, leaving 15 bases of the junction unmatched. This CDR3 has 16 residues. Looked up from germline, CDR1 is SGHTA and CDR2 is FQGNSA. The CDR3, as DNA: TGTGCCAGCAGCGCGGGGGGACTACCCCGCTTGGCTGAGCAGTTCTTC. Translation: CASSAGGLPRLAEQFF.

This clonotype turned up a few times. This chain connects TRBV5-1 to TRBJ2-1, with D perhaps TRBD2 (6 bases). V was shortened by 4 bases and J by 9 bases, with 17 bases between the two germline ends. This CDR3 region has 14 residues. CDR1 is SGHRS, CDR2 YFSETQ, per germline. The CDR3 protein is CASSEAGPRREQFF. CDR3 bases: TGCGCCAGCAGCGAAGCGGGCCCTCGGCGTGAGCAGTTCTTC.

This clonotype was found many times. The chain carries TRBV28 and TRBJ2-5; a possible D gene is TRBD2 (5 bases). This CDR3 is built from 17 residues. The ends were cut back, 1 base at V and 5 bases at J, with 20 bases in the middle. Germline CDR1 MDHEN, CDR2 SYDVKM. As DNA, the CDR3 is TGTGCCAGCAGTTTATCACGACTTCTTGGGAGCTGGGAGACCCAGTACTTC. Amino acid sequence: CASSLSRLLGSWETQYF. Full variable domain (missing parts from reference TRBV28 and TRBJ2-5): DVKVTQSSRYLVKRTGEKVFLECVQDMDHENMFWYRQDPGLGLRLIYFSYDVKMKEKGDIPEGYSVSREKKERFSLILESASTNQTSMYLCASSLSRLLGSWETQYFGPGTRLLVL.

The chain couples TRBV12-3 or TRBV12-4 to TRBJ1-2; tentatively, D is TRBD1 (6 bases). CDR3 length: 15 amino acids. V gave up 2 bases and J gave up 5 bases, with 15 bases separating them. The CDR3 region is CASSLLYRAGYGYTF. The CDR3 DNA is TGTGCCAGCAGTTTATTATACAGGGCGGGGTATGGCTACACCTTC.

This clonotype came up a few times. The V gene is TRBV7-6, the J gene TRBJ2-7, with 11 positions matching TRBD1. The germline V gene has CDR1 SGHVS and CDR2 FNYEAQ. The CDR3 sequence is 15 residues long. V shed 0 bases, J shed 3 bases, and the junction held 1 base outside the gene matches. The CDR3 nucleotides are TGTGCCAGCAGCTTAGCGGACAGGGGGCTCTACGAGCAGTACTTC. This encodes CASSLADRGLYEQYF.

In its sample, this clonotype was seen many times. The chain is built from TRBV20-1 and TRBJ1-2; D perhaps matches TRBD1 (6 bases). The CDR3 is 16 residues long. Germline loops: CDR1 DFQATT, CDR2 SNEGSKA (reference sequence). V was clipped by 5 bases and J by 4 bases, with 23 bases between them. The CDR3 DNA is TGCAGTGCTCCTGAGCCAAACCGGACAGTATCCTATGGCTACACCTTC. Translated: CSAPEPNRTVSYGYTF.

In this sample, this clonotype turned up a few times. The chain joins TRBV29-1 to TRBJ2-7, with 8 bases identical to TRBD1. The germline V gene has CDR1 SQVTM and CDR2 ANQGSEA. V trimming: 0 bases; J trimming: 5 bases; junction bases outside the gene matches: 3. The CDR3 sequence is 13 residues long. CDR3 in amino acids: CSVEETGDHEQYF. The CDR3 coding sequence is TGCAGCGTTGAAGAGACAGGGGACCACGAGCAGTACTTC.

DNA for the CDR3: TGTGCCACCAGTGACCCTAGACAGGGGGCGGATGAGCAGTACTTC. Amino acids: CATSDPRQGADEQYF. The chain couples TRBV24-1 to TRBJ2-7, with 10 bases identical to TRBD1. V dropped 4 bases and J dropped 7; count of bases not matched to a gene: 9. In germline, CDR1 is KGHDR, CDR2 SFDVKD. The CDR3 spans 15 residues.

This clonotype was counted a few times. The chain is built from TRBV7-2 and TRBJ2-3, with D hard to call. CDR1 is SGHTA, CDR2 FQGNSA, per germline. V dropped 2 bases and J dropped 4 bases, with 16 bases sitting between them. This CDR3 region has 16 residues. The CDR3 bases are TGTGCCAGCAGCTTATCCCACGGAAGACCCCCAGATACGCAGTATTTT. It codes for CASSLSHGRPPDTQYF.

This sequence joins TRBV28 and TRBJ2-1; a possible D gene is TRBD2 (7 bases). The length of the CDR3 is 13 residues. With 6 bases removed from V and 5 bases from J, the gap between germline ends came to 11 bases. CDR1 is MDHEN and CDR2 is SYDVKM in the germline V gene. CDR3 in DNA: TGTGCCAGCAGACGGGGGGCGGACAATGAGCAGTTCTTC. This sequence encodes CASRRGADNEQFF.

This clonotype was counted between two and nine times. This rearrangement joins TRBV12-3 or TRBV12-4 to TRBJ2-1, with D possibly matching TRBD2 (6 bases). Trimming removed 4 bases from V and 5 bases from J, with 9 bases in between. The CDR3 is 13 amino acids. The CDR3 region is CASSYGRHNEQFF. As DNA, the CDR3 is TGTGCCAGCAGTTACGGGAGACACAATGAGCAGTTCTTC.

CDR3 bases: TGTGCCAGCAGCTTAGCGGCGGGTCCGGCTGGGGCCAACGTCCTGACTTTC. It is translated as CASSLAAGPAGANVLTF. The chain employs TRBV7-2 and TRBJ2-6; possible D gene TRBD2, 5 bases. Germline CDR1 and CDR2: SGHTA and FQGNSA. The CDR3 has 17 residues. V was trimmed by 0 bases and J by 2 bases, leaving 11 bases between them.

On this clonotype itself: A much larger clone lies a single base off, so this may be a read error. CDR3 loop: CASSLGDKRFF. The DNA of the CDR3 is TGTGCCAGCAGTTTAGGTGATAAGAGATTTTTT. The chain recombines TRBV12-3 or TRBV12-4 with TRBJ2-2, with unresolved D. The CDR3 has 11 amino acids. V dropped 1 base and J dropped 17 bases, with 11 bases sitting between them.

The V and J genes are TRBV12-3 or TRBV12-4 and TRBJ1-2; D is possibly TRBD1 (6 bases). V lost 5 bases, J lost 4 bases, and 17 bases lay in between. The CDR3 covers 15 residues. CDR3 in amino acids: CASSAGLRGGYGYTF. The CDR3 DNA reads TGTGCCAGCAGTGCCGGACTTAGGGGGGGCTATGGCTACACCTTC.

The chain employs TRBV7-9 and TRBJ2-3; D gene uncertain. The ends were cut back, 5 bases at V and 4 bases at J, with 10 bases in the middle. The CDR3 covers 13 residues. Looked up from germline, CDR1 is SEHNR and CDR2 is FQNEAQ (reference sequence). CDR3 sequence (DNA): TGTGCCAGCAGCCCAGTGGGCCCAGATACGCAGTATTTT. As protein: CASSPVGPDTQYF. The whole variable domain, remainder taken from reference TRBV7-9 and TRBJ2-3, is DTGVSQNPRHKITKRGQNVTFRCDPISEHNRLYWYRQTLGQGPEFLTYFQNEAQLEKSRLLSDRFSAERPKGSFSTLEIQRTEQGDSAMYLCASSPVGPDTQYFGPGTRLTVL.

This clonotype occurred many times. In DNA form, the CDR3 reads TGTGCCAGCAGCTGGACAGGGGGCTCCTACGAGCAGTACTTC. Translation gives CASSWTGGSYEQYF. The chain employs TRBV7-8 and TRBJ2-7; 10 bases line up with TRBD1. The CDR3 is made up of 14 amino acids. Looked up from germline, CDR1 is SGHVS and CDR2 is FQNEAQ. Trimming cost V 4 bases and J 0 bases; bases outside gene matches: 0.

This rearrangement joins TRBV18 to TRBJ2-5; 10 bases map to TRBD1. The CDR3 runs 15 residues. Trimming took 6 bases from V and 5 from J; bases not matched to a gene: 9. CDR1 is KGHSH and CDR2 is LQKENI in the germline V gene. CDR3 sequence: CASSLRQGAWETQYF. The CDR3, as DNA: TGTGCCAGCTCCCTTCGACAGGGGGCGTGGGAGACCCAGTACTTC.

The V and J genes are TRBV9 and TRBJ2-1; D assignment may be TRBD1 or TRBD2 (5 bases each). The CDR3 sequence is 16 residues long. The V end lost 0 bases, the J end lost 4 bases, and 14 bases lay between the germline ends. Germline lookup yields CDR1 SGDLS and CDR2 YYNGEE. DNA for the CDR3: TGTGCCAGCAGCGTAGAGGGCCGGGACGGATACAATGAGCAGTTCTTC. Translated, it gives CASSVEGRDGYNEQFF. The full variable domain, its missing parts supplied by reference TRBV9 and TRBJ2-1, is DSGVTQTPKHLITATGQRVTLRCSPRSGDLSVYWYQQSLDQGLQFLIQYYNGEERAKGNILERFSAQQFPDLHSELNLSSLELGDSALYFCASSVEGRDGYNEQFFGPGTRLTVL.

V usage is TRBV10-3 and J usage is TRBJ1-1; maybe TRBD1 (6 bases). The length of the CDR3 is 11 residues. CDR1 ENHRY and CDR2 SYGVKD come from the germline V gene. Trimming shortened V by 6 bases and J by 6 bases, and 8 bases separated the two germline ends. CDR3 amino acids: CAIRNRAEAFF. CDR3 DNA sequence: TGTGCCATCAGAAACAGGGCTGAAGCTTTCTTT.

This clonotype was counted many times. The CDR3 protein is CASSGGTGVYEQYF. The CDR3 bases are TGCGCCAGCAGTGGTGGGACAGGGGTTTACGAGCAGTACTTC. J is TRBJ2-7 and V is TRBV10-2; the match to TRBD1 covers 10 bases. CDR1 WSHSY and CDR2 SAAADI come from the germline V gene. The V gene end was trimmed by 4 bases and the J gene end by 4 bases; junction bases not matched to a gene: 4. CDR3 length equals 14 residues.

The chain has TRBV7-3 and TRBJ2-1, with TRBD2 matching 9 bases. CDR1 and CDR2 (germline): SGHTA, FQGTGA. The CDR3 runs 16 residues. With V trimmed by 5 bases and J by 5 bases, 10 bases remained unmatched. CDR3 amino acids: CASSDGVASGDNEQFF. CDR3 in DNA: TGTGCCAGCAGCGATGGGGTGGCTAGCGGGGACAATGAGCAGTTCTTC.

The V and J genes are TRBV25-1 and TRBJ2-1; D ambiguous. Trimming cost V 1 base and J 5 bases, with 6 bases left between them. Per germline, CDR1 MGHDK and CDR2 SYGVNS. There are 13 residues in the CDR3. In DNA, the CDR3 is TGTGCCAGCAGTGAATTTGGGAACAATGAGCAGTTCTTC. It codes for CASSEFGNNEQFF.

This clonotype was found a few times. V gene TRBV5-1 combines with J gene TRBJ2-4, with 8 bases lining up with TRBD2. The CDR3 runs 19 residues. The V and J ends lost 5 bases and 0 bases, in that order; junction bases with no gene match: 16. In germline, CDR1 is SGHRS, CDR2 YFSETQ. The CDR3 sequence is CASSDLVSGGPVAKNIQYF. Here the CDR3 DNA reads TGCGCCAGCAGTGATTTAGTGTCGGGAGGGCCAGTAGCCAAAAACATTCAGTACTTC.

The V and J genes are TRBV3-1 and TRBJ2-1; TRBD1 might be the D (6 bases). The CDR3 length is 16 residues. The germline V gene encodes CDR1 LGHDT and CDR2 YNNKEL (reference sequence). Trimming took 1 base from V and 8 from J, leaving 18 bases between them. The CDR3 sequence is CASSQGYSGPGDEQFF. The CDR3 DNA reads as TGTGCCAGCAGCCAAGGGTACAGCGGCCCAGGGGATGAGCAGTTCTTC.

A note on this clonotype: A read error likely explains this, since a far larger clone differs by one base. This chain joins TRBV11-2 and TRBJ2-7, with D possibly TRBD1 on 6 matching bases. V shed 5 bases and J shed 3 bases, with 8 bases lying between them. Germline V gives CDR1 SGHAT, CDR2 FQNNGV. This CDR3 region has 12 residues. The CDR3 is CASSIGGYEQYF. DNA for the CDR3: TGTGCCAGCAGCATAGGGGGCTACGAGCAGTACTTC.

CDR3 region: CAISETSGGTDTQYF. The DNA for the CDR3 is TGTGCCATCAGTGAAACTAGCGGAGGCACAGATACGCAGTATTTT. This chain connects TRBV10-3 to TRBJ2-3; 8 bases map to TRBD2. This CDR3 is 15 amino acids long. Germline assignment: CDR1 ENHRY and CDR2 SYGVKD. V lost 3 bases and J lost 1; bases outside the gene matches: 3.

This clonotype was found a few times. This chain joins TRBV3-1 and TRBJ2-2, with D unclear. This CDR3 comprises 16 residues. Germline CDR1 and CDR2: LGHDT and YNNKEL (reference sequence). Trimming left V 1 base short and J 1 base short, with 10 bases between. CDR3 bases: TGTGCCAGCAGCCAAGTCCCCGAGTTGAACACCGGGGAGCTGTTTTTT. This sequence encodes CASSQVPELNTGELFF.

This clonotype was seen only a few times. The rearrangement links TRBV29-1 to TRBJ2-3; possibly TRBD1 or TRBD2 for D (5 bases each). The CDR3 is made up of 11 amino acids. Trimming took off 7 bases at V and 5 bases at J, with 10 bases between the two ends. From germline, CDR1 is SQVTM and CDR2 ANQGSEA. CDR3 amino acids: CSAGPQDTQYF. DNA of the CDR3: TGCAGCGCGGGGCCCCAAGATACGCAGTATTTT.

The chain couples TRBV5-1 to TRBJ1-1, with a tentative D call TRBD1 (5 bases). V lost 3 bases, J lost 1 base, and 10 bases lay in between. Germline V lookup: CDR1 SGHRS, CDR2 YFSETQ. The CDR3 consists of 14 residues. CDR3 bases: TGCGCCAGCAGCTCGACAGCGCAGAACACTGAAGCTTTCTTT. Translation: CASSSTAQNTEAFF.

This clonotype was counted only a few times. This chain joins TRBV10-3 and TRBJ2-3; D is undetermined. The V and J ends lost 8 bases and 2 bases respectively, with 11 bases between them. CDR1 and CDR2 (germline): ENHRY, SYGVKD. There are 13 residues in the CDR3. The CDR3 reads CAIEDPFTDTQYF. For the CDR3, the DNA is TGTGCCATCGAAGATCCTTTCACAGATACGCAGTATTTT.